This TCR beta chain was found in a study of immune reconstitution after stem cell transplant in scleroderma. One entry per CDR3 protein results from TCRdb running MiXCR on the RT-PCR reads. The table shows about 1,800 distinct CDR3 sequences, with approximately 16% occurring only once. This CDR3 spans 13 amino acids. CDR1 is SGHTA, CDR2 FQGNSA, per germline. V was pared by 1 base and J by 2 bases, with 5 bases between. This clonotype is classed as large. The sample was taken before or after autologous hematopoietic stem cell transplantation (not recorded which). This TCR was sampled from a female donor with systemic sclerosis. The genes are TRBV7-2 and TRBJ1-2, with D hard to call. The CDR3 DNA follows: TGTGCCAGCAGCTTAGAGGACAACTATGGCTACACCTTC. As protein: CASSLEDNYGYTF.